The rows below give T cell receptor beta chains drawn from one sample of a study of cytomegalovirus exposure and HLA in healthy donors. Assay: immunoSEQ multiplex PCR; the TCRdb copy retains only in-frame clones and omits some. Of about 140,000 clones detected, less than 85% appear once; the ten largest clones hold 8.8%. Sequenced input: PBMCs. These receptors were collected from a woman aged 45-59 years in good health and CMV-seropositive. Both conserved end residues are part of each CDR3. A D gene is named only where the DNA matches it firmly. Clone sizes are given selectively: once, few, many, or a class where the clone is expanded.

TGTGCCAGCAGCGTAGTGACAGGGGAGACCCAGTACTTC CASSVVTGETQYF TRBV9 TRBD1 TRBJ2-5 .
TGTGCCATCAGTAACAGGGCAAGCTATGGCTACACCTTC CAISNRASYGYTF TRBV10-3 . TRBJ1-2 .
TGTGCCACCAGTCAGGGGAGTGGGGCCAACGTCCTGACTTTC CATSQGSGANVLTF TRBV19 . TRBJ2-6 once
TGCGCCAGCAGCCCGGGCGGGGCCTACAATGAGCAGTTCTTC CASSPGGAYNEQFF TRBV5-1 . TRBJ2-1 .
TGCGCCAGCAGCTTGGGGACAGGCGGGAACTATGGCTACACCTTC CASSLGTGGNYGYTF TRBV5-1 TRBD1 TRBJ1-2 .
TGTGCCAGCCTAAGGGGGCGAGAAGCTTTCTTT CASLRGREAFF TRBV28 TRBD1 TRBJ1-1 few
TGTGCCAGCAGTCCTAGCCGGGTAGATACGCAGTATTTT CASSPSRVDTQYF TRBV7-3 . TRBJ2-3 .
TGCAGCGTTGCCTATTACAATGAGCAGTTCTTC CSVAYYNEQFF TRBV29-1 . TRBJ2-1 .
TGCGCCAGCAGCCCCCTGCCCTCGGTTCGTGAGCAGTTCTTC CASSPLPSVREQFF TRBV5-1 . TRBJ2-1 .
TGTGCCAGCAGCCCCGTCAGGCTAGCGGGGGACTACACCGGGGAGCTGTTTTTT CASSPVRLAGDYTGELFF TRBV7-9 TRBD2 TRBJ2-2 .
TGCGCCAGCAGCCAAGATGGAGGGGGGGACATTCAGTACTTC CASSQDGGGDIQYF TRBV4-1 . TRBJ2-4 once
TGCGCCAGCAGCCAAGATGGGCGGGGGGGCGGAGATACGCAGTATTTT CASSQDGRGGGDTQYF TRBV4-1 TRBD2 TRBJ2-3 few
TGTGCCAGCTCACCAGAGTACCAAGAGACCCAGTACTTC CASSPEYQETQYF TRBV18 . TRBJ2-5 .
TGTGCCAGCAGCTTGATGGCGCATCGGTGGGGGGGGAATGAAAAACTGTTTTTT CASSLMAHRWGGNEKLFF TRBV5-6 . TRBJ1-4 .
TGTGCCAGCTCCTTCCGGGGACAGGTTAATGAAAAACTGTTTTTT CASSFRGQVNEKLFF TRBV21-1 . TRBJ1-4 .
TGTGCCAGCAGCTCACGAGGGGGCACTGAAGCTTTCTTT CASSSRGGTEAFF TRBV11-3 . TRBJ1-1 .
TGTGCCAGCAGTTACCCAGGACAGGGGCGGGACGAGCAGTACTTC CASSYPGQGRDEQYF TRBV6-6 TRBD1 TRBJ2-7 .
TGTGCCACCAGTTCGGGACAGGGGTCCTATGGCTACACCTTC CATSSGQGSYGYTF TRBV6-5 TRBD1 TRBJ1-2 .
TGTGCCAGCAGCTCGACGACAGTCGATCCCCTCCACTTT CASSSTTVDPLHF TRBV7-3 . TRBJ1-6 .
TGTGCCTGGAACCTCGCGGGGGACAGGGGTGGTCAGCCCCAGCATTTT CAWNLAGDRGGQPQHF TRBV30 TRBD1 TRBJ1-5 .
TGTGCCAGCAGCTTGGAGGGGGCGGGCGCAGATACGCAGTATTTT CASSLEGAGADTQYF TRBV5-6 TRBD1 TRBJ2-3 few
TGTGCCAGCAGCTCAGGGACGGGGGAAAGCCAAGAGACCCAGTACTTC CASSSGTGESQETQYF TRBV11-3 . TRBJ2-5 .
TGCGCCAGCAGCCAAGATGGTTGGCAGTTCTACGAGCAGTACTTC CASSQDGWQFYEQYF TRBV4-1 . TRBJ2-7 few
TGTGCCAGCAGCACCCCCGGGACAGAGACCTACGAGCAGTACTTC CASSTPGTETYEQYF TRBV21-1 . TRBJ2-7 .
TGTGCCAGCAGCCTGGGACAGGGAGGGTCACCCCTCCACTTT CASSLGQGGSPLHF TRBV6-6 TRBD1 TRBJ1-6 .
TGTGCCAGCAGCAGAGGGGGAGCTGAAGCTTTCTTT CASSRGGAEAFF TRBV2 . TRBJ1-1 .
TGTGCCAGCAGTTGGGGAGCGGCCCGTGGAACCCAGTACTTC CASSWGAARGTQYF TRBV28 . TRBJ2-5 .
TGCAGCGTTGGGAAGACAATGAGCTCCTACGAGCAGTACTTC CSVGKTMSSYEQYF TRBV29-1 . TRBJ2-7 .
TGTGCCAGCAGCCCCCAGGGGAGGGGTGCAGGGAGAAACACCATATATTTT CASSPQGRGAGRNTIYF TRBV9 . TRBJ1-3 .
TGTGCCAGCTCACCCGGACAGGGGCGCTCCTACGAGCAGTACTTC CASSPGQGRSYEQYF TRBV18 TRBD1 TRBJ2-7 .
TGTGCTAGTGAGGGGGCCACGAACACCGGGGAGCTGTTTTTT CASEGATNTGELFF TRBV12-5 TRBD1 TRBJ2-2 few
TGTGCCAGCAGTTTTAGCGGGGGGCCGCGGGAGCAGTTCTTC CASSFSGGPREQFF TRBV6-5 TRBD2 TRBJ2-1 .
TGTGCCAGCAGCCGGGTGAGCAATCAGCCCCAGCATTTT CASSRVSNQPQHF TRBV5-6 . TRBJ1-5 .
TGTGCCAGCGAAAGCGAGGGAAGCTACGAGCAGTACTTC CASESEGSYEQYF TRBV6-1 . TRBJ2-7 .
TGTGCCAGCGGAACAGGGGTGGACATTCAGTACTTC CASGTGVDIQYF TRBV28 TRBD1 TRBJ2-4 .
TGTGCCAGCAGTTTAAATGAGGGAGCTTTCTTT CASSLNEGAFF TRBV28 . TRBJ1-1 .
TGTGCCAGCAGCCGTAGTGGGACACCGAACACCGGGGAGCTGTTTTTT CASSRSGTPNTGELFF TRBV7-6 . TRBJ2-2 .
TGCGCCAGCAGCCAAGATCAAACTAGCGGGGGCTACGAGCAGTACTTC CASSQDQTSGGYEQYF TRBV4-1 TRBD2 TRBJ2-7 .
TGTGCCAGCAGCTCCCCGGGGGGGGTAAACAATGAGCAGTTCTTC CASSSPGGVNNEQFF TRBV7-2 TRBD2 TRBJ2-1 .
TGTGCCAGCAGTGCCACTGTCCTCGATCAGCCCCAGCATTTT CASSATVLDQPQHF TRBV27 . TRBJ1-5 once
TGTGCTAGTGGTTTGGTACGGCTCGGCGGGAGACGCACAGATACGCAGTATTTT CASGLVRLGGRRTDTQYF TRBV12-5 TRBD2 TRBJ2-3 .
TGTGCCAGCAGCTCCTTTGACAGGGACTATGGCTACACCTTC CASSSFDRDYGYTF TRBV5-6 TRBD1 TRBJ1-2 .
TGTGCCAGCTCACCGACGGGACAGCTTAACACTGAAGCTTTCTTT CASSPTGQLNTEAFF TRBV18 TRBD1 TRBJ1-1 .
TGTGCCAGCAGCTTAGGGGGAACTAGCGGGGGGGATTACAATGAGCAGTTCTTC CASSLGGTSGGDYNEQFF TRBV11-3 TRBD2 TRBJ2-1 .
TGTGCCAGCAGCTCCACAGGGTCTGGAAACACCATATATTTT CASSSTGSGNTIYF TRBV7-3 . TRBJ1-3 .
TGTGCCACCAGCAGAGGAGCCAGGGGAACTAATGAAAAACTGTTTTTT CATSRGARGTNEKLFF TRBV15 . TRBJ1-4 .
TGTGCCAGCAGTTACCTTGGGACAGGATCCTACGAGCAGTACTTC CASSYLGTGSYEQYF TRBV6-6 TRBD1 TRBJ2-7 .
TGTGCCAGCAGCCTGGGCGGGGGGCCTGATACGCAGTATTTT CASSLGGGPDTQYF TRBV5-5 TRBD2 TRBJ2-3 .
TGCGCCAGCAGCCAAGAAAAGCCTTTGAGTACCCAGTACTTC CASSQEKPLSTQYF TRBV4-1 . TRBJ2-5 .
TGTGCCAGCAGCTTAGTGGCTCGGGGGGATGGCTACACCTTC CASSLVARGDGYTF TRBV7-2 . TRBJ1-2 .
TGTGCCAGCAGCGAACCGGGACAGGGAGAAGTCGGGGAGCTGTTTTTT CASSEPGQGEVGELFF TRBV9 TRBD1 TRBJ2-2 .
TGTGCCAGCAGCTTGGACAGGGGGCAAGAAAAACTGTTTTTT CASSLDRGQEKLFF TRBV2 TRBD1 TRBJ1-4 .
TGTGCCAGTATACAAACCGGGGTGAGCTCCTACAATGAGCAGTTCTTC CASIQTGVSSYNEQFF TRBV19 . TRBJ2-1 .
TGTGCCAGTAGTACGTCACTACAGGGCCCGGTGGGGCCCCAGCATTTT CASSTSLQGPVGPQHF TRBV19 . TRBJ1-5 .